These 31 T cell receptor beta chains were sequenced from one sample in a study of blood T cell repertoires in COVID-19. Sequenced by immunoSEQ multiplex PCR; TCRdb stores in-frame clones only, minus some. The sample lists a few hundred thousand clones, around 87% occurring once. Specimen: PBMCs or T cells enriched from blood (not recorded which). The source of these receptors is a man between 40 and 49 years old in a cohort exposed to, infected with or recovered from COVID-19 (not recorded which).

The CDR3 DNA reads TGTGCCAGCAGCCTACTAGCGGGAAAGGTAAATGAGCAGTTCTTC. This encodes CASSLLAGKVNEQFF. The chain recombines TRBV11-2 with TRBJ2-1, with 10 bases identical to TRBD2. Germline loops: CDR1 SGHAT, CDR2 FQNNGV. The CDR3 is 15 amino acids. V shed 5 bases, J shed 7 bases, and the junction held 8 bases outside the gene matches.

This clone was found a few times. The chain combines TRBV18 with TRBJ1-1, with 8 bases matching TRBD1. With 5 bases clipped from V and 7 bases from J, the junction kept 12 bases outside the gene matches. This CDR3 region has 15 residues. CDR1 is KGHSH and CDR2 is LQKENI in the germline V gene. CDR3 sequence (DNA): TGTGCCAGCTCAGCAAACAGGGGGACACGGGTTGAAGCTTTCTTT. It codes for CASSANRGTRVEAFF.

The chain combines TRBV7-9 with TRBJ1-3, with D unresolved. The CDR3 runs 15 residues. CDR1 is SEHNR and CDR2 is FQNEAQ in the germline V gene (reference sequence). V gave up 4 bases and J gave up 0 bases, with 10 bases separating them. The CDR3, as DNA: TGTGCCAGCAGCTATGGACGGGACTCTGGAAACACCATATATTTT. Translated, it gives CASSYGRDSGNTIYF.

Comment on this clone: A junction boundary mismatches the germline segment, possibly from a read error. The chain joins TRBV4-2 to TRBJ2-7; D might be TRBD1 (8 bases). CDR1 LGHNA and CDR2 YNFKEQ come from the germline V gene. The CDR3 is 16 residues long. This chain's CDR3 is CAGSQASGQGTYEQYF. In nucleotides, the CDR3 is TGTGCCGGCAGCCAAGCTAGCGGACAGGGTACCTACGAGCAGTACTTC.

The V call is TRBV27, the J call TRBJ1-1; TRBD1 might be the D (5 bases). Germline V gives CDR1 MNHEY, CDR2 SMNVEV (reference sequence). The length of the CDR3 is 16 residues. V lost 3 bases to trimming and J lost 1 base, with 15 bases between them. Here the CDR3 reads CASSLDGGVWNTEAFF. DNA of the CDR3: TGTGCCAGCAGTTTGGATGGAGGGGTATGGAACACTGAAGCTTTCTTT.

This sequence joins TRBV2 and TRBJ2-5; TRBD2 is a possible D gene (6 bases). V lost 6 bases to trimming and J lost 5 bases, with 25 bases between them. CDR1 and CDR2 from the germline V gene are SNHLY and FYNNEI. The CDR3 consists of 17 residues. In nucleotides, the CDR3 is TGTGCCAGCAGCGGATCCCGTTCCAGGGTGGAGGGGGAGACCCAGTACTTC. Encoded protein: CASSGSRSRVEGETQYF.

This clone was picked up a small number of times. CDR3 in DNA: TGTGCCAGCAGCGTAATGCCGGGTGGGGCCAACGTCCTGACTTTC. The encoded protein is CASSVMPGGANVLTF. The chain carries TRBV9 and TRBJ2-6; D is uncertain. The CDR3 loop spans 15 amino acids. V lost 1 base and J 3 bases, leaving 8 bases between the germline ends. The germline V gene encodes CDR1 SGDLS and CDR2 YYNGEE.

The genes are TRBV5-1 and TRBJ1-2; possibly TRBD1 for D (5 bases). V lost 5 bases to trimming and J lost 0 bases, with 23 bases between them. Germline CDR1 reads SGHRS; CDR2 reads YFSETQ. The CDR3 contains 18 residues. CDR3 sequence (DNA): TGCGCCAGCAGTTTTCGCGGGGCTAGCGGGGGGACTAACTATGGCTACACCTTC. Its translation: CASSFRGASGGTNYGYTF.

V and J are TRBV5-1 and TRBJ1-1; weak D call: TRBD1 (5 bases). V shed 4 bases and J shed 1 base, with 17 bases lying between them. CDR1 and CDR2 from the germline V gene are SGHRS and YFSETQ. CDR3 length: 16 amino acids. The CDR3, as DNA: TGCGCCAGCAGCCCCGGGGGGACCAACAAGAACACTGAAGCTTTCTTT. It encodes CASSPGGTNKNTEAFF.

The J gene is TRBJ2-3, the V gene TRBV15; the match to TRBD1 covers 7 bases. Germline values: CDR1 LNHNV, CDR2 YYDKDF (reference sequence). Trimming removed 5 bases from V and 2 bases from J; junction bases left unmatched: 10. CDR3 length equals 16 residues. CDR3: CATSPQQGTFTDTQYF. The CDR3 DNA follows: TGTGCCACCAGCCCCCAACAGGGGACCTTCACAGATACGCAGTATTTT.

The chain combines TRBV3-1 (or the pseudogene TRBV3-2) with TRBJ1-5, with TRBD1 matching over 7 bases. This CDR3 comprises 15 residues. The ends lost 2 bases at V and 9 bases at J; junction bases unmatched: 10. Germline CDR1 reads LGHDT; CDR2 reads YNNKEL (reference sequence). CDR3 loop: CASSQSHRGSLPQHF. The CDR3 nucleotides read TGTGCCAGCAGCCAATCCCACAGGGGATCCTTGCCCCAGCATTTT.

V is TRBV29-1 and J is TRBJ1-4; D call uncertain. This CDR3 has 10 amino acids. V was pared by 4 bases and J by 8 bases, with 5 bases between. Per the germline V gene, CDR1 is SQVTM and CDR2 is ANQGSEA. CDR3 coding DNA: TGCAGCGTTGCCGGGGAAAAACTGTTTTTT. Translation gives CSVAGEKLFF.

In this sample, this clone turned up a few times. The chain couples TRBV18 to TRBJ2-7; weak D call: TRBD1 (5 bases). From germline, CDR1 is KGHSH and CDR2 LQKENI. There are 13 residues in the CDR3. The germline V and J ends were trimmed by 4 bases and 0 bases, with 7 bases remaining between them. The CDR3 reads CASSLDSSYEQYF. CDR3 nucleotide sequence: TGTGCCAGCTCACTAGACAGCTCCTACGAGCAGTACTTC. The full variable domain, completed using reference TRBV18 and TRBJ2-7, is NAGVMQNPRHLVRRRGQEARLRCSPMKGHSHVYWYRQLPEEGLKFMVYLQKENIIDESGMPKERFSAEFPKEGPSILRIQQVVRGDSAAYFCASSLDSSYEQYFGPGTRLTVT.

V gene TRBV15 combines with J gene TRBJ1-4, with 8 positions matching TRBD1. Germline CDR1 LNHNV, CDR2 YYDKDF (reference sequence). Trimming took 6 bases from V and 1 from J; bases not matched to a gene: 4. The CDR3 extends over 15 amino acids. CDR3 sequence reads: CATRAGGETNEKLFF. The CDR3 region has the DNA TGTGCCACCAGAGCAGGGGGCGAAACTAATGAAAAACTGTTTTTT.

The V and J genes are TRBV18 and TRBJ1-5, with a possible D match to TRBD1 (5 bases). The V gene's germline CDR1 is KGHSH and CDR2 LQKENI. The CDR3 extends over 14 amino acids. Trimming took off 6 bases at V and 4 bases at J, with 13 bases between the two ends. The CDR3 bases are TGTGCCAGCTCGTTTCAGGGTCAAAATCAGCCCCAGCATTTT. As protein: CASSFQGQNQPQHF.

The rearrangement links TRBV28 to TRBJ2-1, with 10 bases fitting TRBD2. Germline loops: CDR1 MDHEN, CDR2 SYDVKM. After removal of 5 bases from V and 7 bases from J, the junction contained 14 bases not matched to a gene. The CDR3 has 17 amino acids. The CDR3 region has the DNA TGTGCCAGCAGTATCCCTGAGCGGGAGGGATCTTTAAATGAGCAGTTCTTC. Translation: CASSIPEREGSLNEQFF.

The chain uses TRBV7-3 and TRBJ2-1; D is possibly TRBD2 (7 bases). The germline V gene encodes CDR1 SGHTA and CDR2 FQGTGA. The ends were cut back, 5 bases at V and 9 bases at J, with 17 bases in the middle. The CDR3 length is 14 residues. CDR3 DNA: TGTGCCAGCAGCCGCCAATCGGGGGGCAGTGAGCAGTTCTTC. This translates into CASSRQSGGSEQFF.

V usage is TRBV5-1 and J usage is TRBJ2-1; 12 bases are a match to TRBD2. This CDR3 is 18 amino acids long. The germline V gene encodes CDR1 SGHRS and CDR2 YFSETQ. Trimming at V came to 0 bases and at J to 3 bases, leaving 7 bases not matched to a gene. The CDR3, as DNA: TGCGCCAGCAGCTTGGGACTAGCGGGAGTCGGTGGCTACAATGAGCAGTTCTTC. Translation gives CASSLGLAGVGGYNEQFF. Combining the CDR3 with reference TRBV5-1 and TRBJ2-1 gives the whole variable domain KAGVTQTPRYLIKTRGQQVTLSCSPISGHRSVSWYQQTPGQGLQFLFEYFSETQRNKGNFPGRFSGRQFSNSRSEMNVSTLELGDSALYLCASSLGLAGVGGYNEQFFGPGTRLTVL.

This rearrangement joins TRBV19 to TRBJ1-1, with a weak D call TRBD1 (6 bases). CDR3 length equals 15 residues. Trimming took 1 base from V and 7 from J, leaving 16 bases between them. In germline, CDR1 is LNHDA, CDR2 SQIVND (reference sequence). The CDR3 here is CASSIGAWDTLEAFF. In DNA form, the CDR3 reads TGTGCCAGTAGTATAGGCGCATGGGACACGCTTGAAGCTTTCTTT.

The rearrangement joins TRBV27 to TRBJ2-7; 9 bases align to TRBD1. Germline CDR1 and CDR2: MNHEY and SMNVEV (reference sequence). With V trimmed by 4 bases and J by 5 bases, 6 bases remained unmatched. The CDR3 sequence is 14 residues long. The chain's CDR3 is CASSSWTGDNEQYF. The CDR3 region has the DNA TGTGCCAGCAGTTCCTGGACAGGGGACAACGAGCAGTACTTC.

This clone has a handful of counts. V usage is TRBV18 and J usage is TRBJ2-2; maybe TRBD2 (5 bases). V was clipped by 2 bases and J by 8 bases, with 9 bases between them. CDR1 is KGHSH and CDR2 is LQKENI in the germline V gene. The CDR3 loop spans 13 amino acids. CDR3 sequence (DNA): TGTGCCAGCTCACCAGCGACGGGGGGGGAGCTGTTTTTT. Translation: CASSPATGGELFF.

The V call is TRBV7-2, the J call TRBJ2-3, with 13 nucleotides matching TRBD2. V gave up 11 bases and J gave up 3 bases; unmatched junction bases: 5. Germline V lookup: CDR1 SGHTA, CDR2 FQGNSA. CDR3 size: 14 residues. The CDR3 bases are TGTGCCTGGACTAGCGGGAGTTTTACAGATACGCAGTATTTT. This gives the protein CAWTSGSFTDTQYF.

The rearrangement joins TRBV3-1 (or the pseudogene TRBV3-2) to TRBJ1-6; tentative D call: TRBD1 (6 bases). V lost 4 bases and J lost 11, with 21 bases in between. The CDR3 consists of 16 residues. In germline, CDR1 is LGHDT, CDR2 YNNKEL (reference sequence). Here the CDR3 DNA reads TGTGCCAGCAGCCCGTGGGTTTCGGACAGTCTCCCACCCCTCCACTTT. Its translation: CASSPWVSDSLPPLHF.

The chain uses TRBV11-3 and TRBJ2-1; TRBD1 aligns across 9 bases. The CDR3 has 17 amino acids. Per the germline V gene, CDR1 is SGHNT and CDR2 is YENEEA. Trimming took 0 bases from V and 7 from J; bases not matched to a gene: 10. In DNA, the CDR3 is TGTGCCAGCAGCTTAGATGCTAGGACAGGGGTAAGGAATGAGCAGTTCTTC. Residues: CASSLDARTGVRNEQFF.

This clone was counted once. The J gene is TRBJ1-6, the V gene TRBV27, with D hard to call. Trimming took off 5 bases at V and 7 bases at J, with 12 bases between the two ends. Germline-derived CDR1 and CDR2 are MNHEY and SMNVEV (reference sequence). The CDR3 extends over 14 amino acids. In nucleotides, the CDR3 is TGTGCCAGCAGTCGCAGGTTATGGAATTCACCCCTCCACTTT. Its translation is CASSRRLWNSPLHF.

The CDR3 reads CASSHPGTTTGTEQFF. CDR3 bases: TGTGCCAGCTCACACCCCGGGACTACAACGGGGACTGAGCAGTTCTTC. The chain recombines TRBV18 with TRBJ2-1; 7 positions match TRBD2. The CDR3 is made up of 16 amino acids. The V segment lost 4 bases and the J segment 9 bases; nucleotides outside the gene matches: 15. CDR1 and CDR2 (germline): KGHSH, LQKENI.

This sequence joins TRBV5-4 and TRBJ2-5, with D uncertain. Germline V gene lookup returns CDR1 SGHNT and CDR2 YYREEE (reference sequence). Trimming left V 0 bases short and J 5 bases short, with 11 bases between. The CDR3 is 14 amino acids. The CDR3 loop is CASSLDFGSETQYF. CDR3 bases: TGTGCCAGCAGCTTGGATTTCGGGTCGGAGACCCAGTACTTC.

This rearrangement joins TRBV7-6 to TRBJ2-7, with a weak D call TRBD2 (6 bases). V lost 1 base and J lost 0, with 10 bases in between. Germline values: CDR1 SGHVS, CDR2 FNYEAQ. There are 15 residues in the CDR3. DNA for the CDR3: TGTGCCAGCAGCTTAGAGGGGACTGGCTCCTACGAGCAGTACTTC. Protein sequence: CASSLEGTGSYEQYF.

The chain joins TRBV3-1 (or the pseudogene TRBV3-2) to TRBJ2-1; D not certain. The CDR3 length is 14 residues. V gave up 2 bases and J gave up 2 bases, with 7 bases separating them. Germline V CDR1 and CDR2: LGHDT, YNNKEL (reference sequence). CDR3 sequence reads: CASSQTRTYNEQFF. CDR3 in DNA: TGTGCCAGCAGCCAAACGAGGACCTACAATGAGCAGTTCTTC.

The DNA for the CDR3 is TGTGCCAGCTACTCAGCGGGATTCTACGAGCAGTACTTC. It is translated as CASYSAGFYEQYF. The chain carries TRBV6-5 and TRBJ2-7, with TRBD2 matching over 7 bases. Germline V lookup: CDR1 MNHEY, CDR2 SVGAGI. With 8 bases clipped from V and 3 bases from J, the junction kept 7 bases outside the gene matches. The CDR3 consists of 13 residues.

The genes are TRBV7-3 and TRBJ2-3; 11 bases map to TRBD2. The CDR3 contains 17 residues. The V segment lost 0 bases and the J segment 1 base; nucleotides outside the gene matches: 3. Germline V gene data show CDR1 as SGHTA and CDR2 as FQGTGA. CDR3 sequence (DNA): TGTGCCAGCAGCTTAACCCTAGCGGGAGGTGGCACAGATACGCAGTATTTT. This encodes CASSLTLAGGGTDTQYF.